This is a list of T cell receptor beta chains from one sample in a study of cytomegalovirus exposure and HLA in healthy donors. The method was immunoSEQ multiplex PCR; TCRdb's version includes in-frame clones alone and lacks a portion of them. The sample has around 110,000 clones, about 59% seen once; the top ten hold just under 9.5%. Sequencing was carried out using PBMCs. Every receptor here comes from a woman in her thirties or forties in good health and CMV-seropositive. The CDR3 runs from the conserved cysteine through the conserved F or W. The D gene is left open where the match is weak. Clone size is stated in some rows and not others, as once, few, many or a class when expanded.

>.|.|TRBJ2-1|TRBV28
CASSLSYEQFF
TGTGCCAGCAGCCTTAGCTATGAGCAGTTCTTC
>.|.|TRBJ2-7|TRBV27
CASAAEAYEQYF
TGTGCCAGTGCGGCTGAGGCCTACGAGCAGTACTTC
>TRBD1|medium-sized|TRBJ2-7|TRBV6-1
CASSEGAGGGYYEQYF
TGTGCCAGCAGTGAAGGGGCAGGGGGCGGTTACTACGAGCAGTACTTC
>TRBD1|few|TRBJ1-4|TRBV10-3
CAISETGARGEKLFF
TGTGCCATCAGTGAGACAGGGGCTCGGGGTGAAAAACTGTTTTTT
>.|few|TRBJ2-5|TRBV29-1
CSVGDSDVETQYF
TGCAGCGTTGGAGACAGCGATGTGGAGACCCAGTACTTC
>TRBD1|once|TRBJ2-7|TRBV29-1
CSADGGTGGQYF
TGCAGCGCCGATGGTGGAACAGGGGGCCAGTACTTC
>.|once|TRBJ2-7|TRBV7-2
CASSLGSGVAYEQYF
TGTGCCAGCAGCTTAGGTTCAGGGGTCGCCTACGAGCAGTACTTC
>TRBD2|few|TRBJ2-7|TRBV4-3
CASSSNVREGPYEQYF
TGCGCCAGCAGCTCCAATGTCCGGGAGGGCCCTTATGAGCAGTACTTC
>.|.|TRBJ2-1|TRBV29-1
CSVDSERSYNEQFF
TGCAGCGTTGATTCGGAGCGGTCCTACAATGAGCAGTTCTTC
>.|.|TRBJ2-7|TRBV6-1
CASSEGGQGYEQYF
TGTGCCAGCAGTGAAGGGGGACAAGGCTACGAGCAGTACTTC
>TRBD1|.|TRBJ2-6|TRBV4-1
CASSAWTGGSSGANVLTF
TGCGCCAGCAGCGCTTGGACAGGGGGAAGCTCTGGGGCCAACGTCCTGACTTTC
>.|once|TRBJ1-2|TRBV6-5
CASSPGIYGYTF
TGTGCCAGCAGTCCGGGGATCTATGGCTACACCTTC
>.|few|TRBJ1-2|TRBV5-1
CASSLVGVGRVYGYTF
TGCGCCAGCAGCTTGGTCGGGGTCGGAAGGGTTTATGGCTACACCTTC
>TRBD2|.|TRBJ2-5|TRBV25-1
CASSRGLAGETQYF
TGTGCCAGCAGTCGAGGACTAGCGGGAGAGACCCAGTACTTC
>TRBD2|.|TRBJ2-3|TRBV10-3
CAISSSGSTDTQYF
TGTGCCATCAGCTCTAGCGGGAGCACAGATACGCAGTATTTT
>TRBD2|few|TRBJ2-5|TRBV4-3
CASSQVLPDTKGLAEETQYF
TGCGCCAGCAGCCAAGTCTTACCTGATACAAAGGGACTAGCGGAAGAGACCCAGTACTTC
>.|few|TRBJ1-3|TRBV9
CASSGTVNSGNTIYF
TGTGCCAGCAGCGGCACTGTCAACTCTGGAAACACCATATATTTT
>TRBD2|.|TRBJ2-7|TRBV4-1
CASSPGLGPYEQYF
TGCGCCAGCAGCCCCGGACTAGGACCCTACGAGCAGTACTTC
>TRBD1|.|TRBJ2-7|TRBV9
CASGGQTYEQYF
TGTGCCAGTGGGGGACAGACTTACGAGCAGTACTTC
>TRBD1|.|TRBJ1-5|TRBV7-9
CSSTRGTGDNQPQHF
TGTTCCAGCACCCGAGGGACAGGGGACAATCAGCCCCAGCATTTT
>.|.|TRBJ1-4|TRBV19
CASSTRQPNEKLFF
TGTGCCAGTAGTACCCGACAGCCTAATGAAAAACTGTTTTTT
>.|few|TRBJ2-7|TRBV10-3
CAISLGYEQYF
TGTGCCATCAGCCTCGGTTACGAGCAGTACTTC
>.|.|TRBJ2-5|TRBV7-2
CASSLGGGQPKETQYF
TGTGCCAGCAGCTTAGGAGGAGGGCAACCTAAAGAGACCCAGTACTTC
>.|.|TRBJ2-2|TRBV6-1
CASSEKAGNTGELFF
TGTGCCAGCAGTGAAAAAGCGGGGAACACCGGGGAGCTGTTTTTT
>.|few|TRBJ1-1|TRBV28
CASSQQGSEAFF
TGTGCCAGCAGTCAGCAGGGCTCTGAAGCTTTCTTT
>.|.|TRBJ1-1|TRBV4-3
CASSPLLDLRRNTEAFF
TGCGCCAGCAGCCCCCTTTTGGACTTACGGAGGAACACTGAAGCTTTCTTT
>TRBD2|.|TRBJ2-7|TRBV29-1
CSARLAGGYEQYF
TGCAGCGCTCGACTAGCGGGAGGGTACGAGCAGTACTTC
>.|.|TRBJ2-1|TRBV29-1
CSVEGLAIEQFF
TGCAGCGTTGAAGGCCTAGCGATTGAGCAGTTCTTC
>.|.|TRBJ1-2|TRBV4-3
CASSQTQGGYGYTF
TGCGCCAGCAGCCAAACCCAGGGTGGCTATGGCTACACCTTC
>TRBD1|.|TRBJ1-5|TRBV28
CASNLAGTGVYSNQPQHF
TGTGCCAGCAACCTGGCCGGGACAGGGGTTTATAGCAATCAGCCCCAGCATTTT
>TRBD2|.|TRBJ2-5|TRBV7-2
CASSQLSGSYGGTQYF
TGTGCCAGCAGCCAGCTTAGCGGGAGCTACGGCGGGACCCAGTACTTC
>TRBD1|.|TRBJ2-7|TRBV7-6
CASSLGTGGSEQYF
TGTGCCAGCAGCTTAGGGACAGGGGGTAGCGAGCAGTACTTC
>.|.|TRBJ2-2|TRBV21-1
CASSKKLAGGTHTGELFF
TGTGCCAGCAGCAAGAAACTAGCGGGAGGGACCCACACCGGGGAGCTGTTTTTT
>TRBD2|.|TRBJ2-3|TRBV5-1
CASSFSAGLAGVRGYTQYF
TGCGCCAGCAGCTTCTCCGCGGGACTAGCGGGCGTTAGGGGATATACGCAGTATTTT
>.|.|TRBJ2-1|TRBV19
CASSIAPYNEQFF
TGTGCCAGTAGTATAGCCCCGTACAATGAGCAGTTCTTC
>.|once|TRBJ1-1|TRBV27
CASSPAATALNTEAFF
TGTGCCAGCAGTCCGGCGGCGACAGCGCTGAACACTGAAGCTTTCTTT
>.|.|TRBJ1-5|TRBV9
CASSADPSSNQPQHF
TGTGCCAGCAGCGCTGATCCCAGTAGCAATCAGCCCCAGCATTTT
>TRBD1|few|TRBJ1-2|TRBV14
CASSQRTGTEAYTF
TGTGCCAGCAGCCAGAGGACAGGGACGGAGGCCTACACCTTC
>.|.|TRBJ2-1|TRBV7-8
CASSLGSREDNEQFF
TGTGCCAGCAGCTTAGGGTCCAGGGAGGACAATGAGCAGTTCTTC
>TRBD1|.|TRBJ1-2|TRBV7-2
CASSLSVQGAGGYTF
TGTGCCAGCAGCTTATCGGTCCAGGGGGCAGGTGGCTACACCTTC
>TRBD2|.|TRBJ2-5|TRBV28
CASSSSGLAGVAGETQYF
TGTGCCAGCAGTTCCTCGGGACTAGCGGGAGTGGCAGGGGAGACCCAGTACTTC
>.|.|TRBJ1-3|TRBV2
CASIRTETRSGNTIYF
TGTGCCAGCATACGGACAGAAACTCGCTCTGGAAACACCATATATTTT
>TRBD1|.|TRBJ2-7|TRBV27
CASSGQGPNEQYF
TGTGCCAGCTCGGGACAGGGCCCAAACGAGCAGTACTTC
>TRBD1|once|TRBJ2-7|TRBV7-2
CASSYNRGSYEQYF
TGTGCCAGCAGCTACAACAGGGGTTCCTACGAGCAGTACTTC
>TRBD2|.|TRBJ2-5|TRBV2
CASRELAGTQETQYF
TGTGCCAGCAGGGAACTAGCGGGGACTCAAGAGACCCAGTACTTC
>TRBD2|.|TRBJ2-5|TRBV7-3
CASSPLGGLETQYF
TGTGCCAGCAGCCCCCTGGGAGGGTTGGAGACCCAGTACTTC
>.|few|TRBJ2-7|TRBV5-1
CASSLPGSLYEQYF
TGCGCCAGCAGCTTGCCGGGATCTTTATACGAGCAGTACTTC
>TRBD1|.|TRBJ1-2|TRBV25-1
CASSEGTGGGYGYTF
TGTGCCAGCAGTGAGGGGACAGGGGGCGGCTATGGCTACACCTTC
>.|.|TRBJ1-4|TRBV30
CALQGTTNEKLFF
TGTGCCTTACAGGGAACAACTAATGAAAAACTGTTTTTT
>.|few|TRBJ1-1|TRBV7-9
CASSLERGNTEAFF
TGTGCCAGCAGCTTAGAAAGGGGGAACACTGAAGCTTTCTTT
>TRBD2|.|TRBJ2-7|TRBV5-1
CASSPAAGATHAYEQYF
TGCGCCAGCAGCCCTGCAGCGGGAGCTACTCATGCCTACGAGCAGTACTTC
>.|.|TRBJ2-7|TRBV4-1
CASSQDLGVSYEQYF
TGCGCCAGCAGCCAAGATCTAGGGGTGTCCTACGAGCAGTACTTC
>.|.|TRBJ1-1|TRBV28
CASTLSLTGRPEAFF
TGTGCCAGCACCTTGTCGTTAACGGGTCGGCCTGAAGCTTTCTTT
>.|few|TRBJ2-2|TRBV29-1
CSVEDPRVIGELFF
TGCAGCGTTGAAGATCCCAGGGTTATCGGGGAGCTGTTTTTT